The clone carrying this TCR beta chain was detected many times. This sample was taken from a study of Graves' ophthalmopathy and Graves' hyperthyroidism. Fresh peripheral blood (approximately 10 ml) yielded the PBMCs. RNA served as the template for amplifying TCR beta CDR3 regions. Second-round multiplex PCR came after first-round RT-PCR with HTBI primers. TCRdb re-analysed the multiplex PCR reads in MiXCR, keeping a single row per CDR3 protein. The top ten clones hold around 6.9% of a sample with over 500,000 distinct CDR3 sequences, around a fifth of them seen once. The V end was cut by 0 bases, the J end by 6 bases, with 12 bases between. CDR1 and CDR2 from the germline V gene are GTSNPN and SVGIG (reference sequence). This CDR3 spans 14 amino acids.

Sequencing input: peripheral blood. This sequence originates from a woman younger than 35 with stable Graves' hyperthyroidism. Some clones in this sample may be carry-over from other donors' samples. V usage is TRBV30 and J usage is TRBJ1-3; D unresolved. As DNA, the CDR3 is TGTGCCTGGAGTGTAATCGGGTTGGAAAACACCATATATTTT. Its protein is CAWSVIGLENTIYF.